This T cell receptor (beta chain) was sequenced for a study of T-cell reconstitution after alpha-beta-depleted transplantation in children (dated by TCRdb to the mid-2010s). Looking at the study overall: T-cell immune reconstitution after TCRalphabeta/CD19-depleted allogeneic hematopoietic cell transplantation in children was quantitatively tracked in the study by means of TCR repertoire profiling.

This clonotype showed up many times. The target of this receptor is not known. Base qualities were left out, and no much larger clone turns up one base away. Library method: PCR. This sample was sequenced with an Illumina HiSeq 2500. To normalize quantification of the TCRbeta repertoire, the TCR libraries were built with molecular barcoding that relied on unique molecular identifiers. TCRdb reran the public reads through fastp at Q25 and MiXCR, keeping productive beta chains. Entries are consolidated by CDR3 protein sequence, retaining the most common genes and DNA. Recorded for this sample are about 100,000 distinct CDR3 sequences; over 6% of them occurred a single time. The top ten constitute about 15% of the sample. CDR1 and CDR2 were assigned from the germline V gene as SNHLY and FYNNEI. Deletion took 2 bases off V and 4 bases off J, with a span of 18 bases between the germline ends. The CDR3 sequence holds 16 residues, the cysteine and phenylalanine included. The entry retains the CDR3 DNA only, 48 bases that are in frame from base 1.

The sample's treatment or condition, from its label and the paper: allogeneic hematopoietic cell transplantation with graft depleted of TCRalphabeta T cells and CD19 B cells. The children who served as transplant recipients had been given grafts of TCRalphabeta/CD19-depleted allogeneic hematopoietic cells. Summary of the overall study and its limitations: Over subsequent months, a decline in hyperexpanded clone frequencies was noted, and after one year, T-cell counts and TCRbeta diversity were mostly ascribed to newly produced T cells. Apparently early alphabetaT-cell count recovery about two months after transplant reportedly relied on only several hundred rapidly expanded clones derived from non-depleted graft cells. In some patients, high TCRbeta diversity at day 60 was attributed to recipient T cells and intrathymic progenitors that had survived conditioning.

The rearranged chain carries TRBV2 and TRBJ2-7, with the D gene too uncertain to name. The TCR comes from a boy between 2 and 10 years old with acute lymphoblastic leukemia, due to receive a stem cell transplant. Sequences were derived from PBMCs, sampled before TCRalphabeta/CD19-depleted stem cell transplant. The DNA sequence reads TGTGCCAGCAGTGAAACGACGACCGTCCTCGGATACGAGCAGTACTTC. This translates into CASSETTTVLGYEQYF.